This T cell receptor (beta chain) stems from a study of neurological immune-mediated disorders. Germline V gene data show CDR1 as ENHRY and CDR2 as SYGVKD. The CDR3 has 15 residues. TCRdb reanalysed the 5' RACE reads using MiXCR and keeps one entry per CDR3 protein. Here the sample spans under 70,000 distinct CDR3 sequences, roughly 3.1% being singletons. This clonotype was seen many times. The chain recombines TRBV10-3 with TRBJ2-2, with D maybe TRBD1 (6 bases). Specimen: PBMCs. This sequence was found in a woman between 45 and 60 years old with multiple sclerosis. CDR3 sequence: CDSALDRANTGELFF. The DNA of the CDR3 is TGTGACTCCGCCCTGGACAGAGCGAACACCGGGGAGCTGTTTTTT.